This T cell receptor (beta chain) was sequenced in a study of technical replicates of blood from a handful of donors. Sequencing was performed with immunoSEQ multiplex PCR; in TCRdb, only in-frame clones are kept and a portion is missing. Of approximately 60,000 clones detected, about 83% appear once; the ten largest clones hold about 5.5%. This CDR3 has 16 residues. The germline V gene has CDR1 SGHAT and CDR2 FQNNGV. Trimming at V came to 3 bases and at J to 1 base, leaving 5 bases not matched to a gene. The origin of this receptor is a human donor in good health. Some clones in this sample may be carry-over from other donors' samples. The chain carries TRBV11-2 and TRBJ2-2, with 7 positions matching TRBD1. The source material was PBMCs. The DNA of the CDR3 is TGTGCCAGCAGCTTCGGACAGGTGATGAACACCGGGGAGCTGTTTTTT. Its protein product is CASSFGQVMNTGELFF.